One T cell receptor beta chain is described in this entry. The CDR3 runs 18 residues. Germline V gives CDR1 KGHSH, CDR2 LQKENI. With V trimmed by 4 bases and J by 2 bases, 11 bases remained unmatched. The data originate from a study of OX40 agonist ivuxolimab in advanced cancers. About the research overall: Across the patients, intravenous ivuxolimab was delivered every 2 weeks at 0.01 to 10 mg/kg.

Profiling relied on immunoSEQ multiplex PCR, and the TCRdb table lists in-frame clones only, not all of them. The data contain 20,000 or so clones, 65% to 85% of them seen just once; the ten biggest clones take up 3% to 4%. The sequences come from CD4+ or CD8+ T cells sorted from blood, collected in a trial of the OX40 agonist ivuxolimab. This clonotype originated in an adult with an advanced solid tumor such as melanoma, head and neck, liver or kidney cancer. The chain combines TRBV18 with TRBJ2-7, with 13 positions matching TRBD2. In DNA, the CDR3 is TGTGCCAGCTCACAGGGACTAGCGGGATCACGGGGGACCTACGAGCAGTACTTC. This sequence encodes CASSQGLAGSRGTYEQYF.